Listed here are 3 T cell receptor beta chains from one sample, sequenced in a study of blood T cell repertoires in COVID-19. Produced via immunoSEQ multiplex PCR; TCRdb's table is partial and in-frame only. The data show about 250,000 clones, approximately 84% seen once. Material: PBMCs or T cells enriched from blood (not recorded which). These receptors were collected from a woman in her fifties or sixties who had been exposed to COVID-19.

With regard to this clone: This sample also contains other DNA sequences that code for the same CDR3. This chain joins TRBV9 and TRBJ1-5; 7 bases align to TRBD1. CDR3 length: 14 amino acids. V was clipped by 3 bases and J by 2 bases; unmatched bases: 2. Germline CDR1 reads SGDLS; CDR2 reads YYNGEE. The chain's CDR3 is CASSATGGNQPQHF. CDR3 nucleotide sequence: TGTGCCAGCAGCGCTACAGGGGGCAATCAGCCCCAGCATTTT.

CDR3 DNA sequence: TGTGCCATCACCCGGGGAGGGGGGTTCTCTGAGCAGTACTTC. It is translated as CAITRGGGFSEQYF. This chain connects TRBV10-3 to TRBJ2-7; D may be TRBD2 (7 bases). CDR3 length: 14 amino acids. V was cut by 7 bases and J by 7 bases, with 20 bases left in between. Germline lookup yields CDR1 ENHRY and CDR2 SYGVKD.

This clone was seen more than once but under ten times. This chain connects TRBV21-1 to TRBJ2-2; the table's TRBD1 call for D was not verified on the DNA. TRBV21-1 is an annotated pseudogene. This CDR3 has 15 amino acids. CDR3 DNA sequence: TGTGCCAGCAGCAAACAGGGGGCGCAGGGCGGGGAGCTGTTTTTT. The encoded protein is CASSKQGAQGGELFF.